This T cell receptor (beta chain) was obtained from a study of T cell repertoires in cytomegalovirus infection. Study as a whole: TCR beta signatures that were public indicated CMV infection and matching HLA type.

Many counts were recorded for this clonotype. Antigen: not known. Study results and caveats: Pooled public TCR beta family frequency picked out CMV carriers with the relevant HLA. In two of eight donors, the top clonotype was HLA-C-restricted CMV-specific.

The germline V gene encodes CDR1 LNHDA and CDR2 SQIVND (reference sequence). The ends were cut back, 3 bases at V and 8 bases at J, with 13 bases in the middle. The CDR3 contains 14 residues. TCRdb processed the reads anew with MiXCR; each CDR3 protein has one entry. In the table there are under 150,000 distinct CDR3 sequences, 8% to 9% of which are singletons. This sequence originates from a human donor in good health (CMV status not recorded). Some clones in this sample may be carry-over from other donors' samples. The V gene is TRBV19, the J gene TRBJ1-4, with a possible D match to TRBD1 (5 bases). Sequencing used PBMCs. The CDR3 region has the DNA TGTGCCAGTAGTATTTTGGGGGATGGAGAAAAACTGTTTTTT. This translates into CASSILGDGEKLFF.